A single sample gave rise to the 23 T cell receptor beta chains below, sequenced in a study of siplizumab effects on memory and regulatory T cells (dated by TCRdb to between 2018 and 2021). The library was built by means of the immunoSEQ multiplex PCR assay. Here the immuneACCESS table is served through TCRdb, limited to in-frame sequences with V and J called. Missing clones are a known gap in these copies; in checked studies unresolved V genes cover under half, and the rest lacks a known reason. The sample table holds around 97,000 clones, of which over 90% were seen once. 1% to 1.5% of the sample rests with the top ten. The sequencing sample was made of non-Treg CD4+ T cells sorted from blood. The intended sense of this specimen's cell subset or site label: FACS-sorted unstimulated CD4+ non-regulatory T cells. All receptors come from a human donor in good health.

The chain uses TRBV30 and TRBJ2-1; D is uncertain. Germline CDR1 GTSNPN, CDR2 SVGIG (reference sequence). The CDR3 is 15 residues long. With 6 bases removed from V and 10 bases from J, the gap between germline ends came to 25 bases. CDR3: CACPRTIGPDREQFF. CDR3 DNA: TGTGCCTGCCCGAGAACAATCGGGCCAGATCGCGAGCAGTTCTTC.

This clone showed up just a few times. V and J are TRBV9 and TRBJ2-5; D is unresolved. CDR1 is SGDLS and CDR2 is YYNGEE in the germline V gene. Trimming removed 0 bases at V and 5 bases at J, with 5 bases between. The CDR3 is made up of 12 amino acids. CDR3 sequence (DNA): TGTGCCAGCAGCGTAGTCGGGGAGACCCAGTACTTC. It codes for CASSVVGETQYF.

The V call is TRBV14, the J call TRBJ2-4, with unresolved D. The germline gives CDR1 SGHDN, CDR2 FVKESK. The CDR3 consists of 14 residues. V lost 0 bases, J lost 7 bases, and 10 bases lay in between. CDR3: CASSQDLQTNIQYF. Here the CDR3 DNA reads TGTGCCAGCAGCCAAGATCTGCAGACTAACATTCAGTACTTC.

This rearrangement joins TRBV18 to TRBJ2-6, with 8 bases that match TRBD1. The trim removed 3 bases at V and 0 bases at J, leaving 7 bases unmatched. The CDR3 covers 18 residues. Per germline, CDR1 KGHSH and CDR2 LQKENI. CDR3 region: CASSPGQGRTSGANVLTF. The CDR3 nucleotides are TGTGCCAGCTCACCCGGACAGGGTCGTACCTCTGGGGCCAACGTCCTGACTTTC.

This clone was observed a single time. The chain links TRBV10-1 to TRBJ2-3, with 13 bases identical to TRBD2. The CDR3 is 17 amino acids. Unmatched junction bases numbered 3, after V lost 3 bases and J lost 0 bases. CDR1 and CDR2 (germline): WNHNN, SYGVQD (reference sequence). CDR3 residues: CASSDGTSGISTDTQYF. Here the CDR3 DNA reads TGCGCCAGCAGTGATGGGACTAGCGGGATTAGCACAGATACGCAGTATTTT.

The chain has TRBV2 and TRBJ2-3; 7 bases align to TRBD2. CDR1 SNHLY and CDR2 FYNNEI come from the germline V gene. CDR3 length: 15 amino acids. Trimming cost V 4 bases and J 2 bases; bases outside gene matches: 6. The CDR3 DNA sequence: TGTGCCAGCAGTGGGGGCGGGAGCAACACAGATACGCAGTATTTT. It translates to CASSGGGSNTDTQYF.

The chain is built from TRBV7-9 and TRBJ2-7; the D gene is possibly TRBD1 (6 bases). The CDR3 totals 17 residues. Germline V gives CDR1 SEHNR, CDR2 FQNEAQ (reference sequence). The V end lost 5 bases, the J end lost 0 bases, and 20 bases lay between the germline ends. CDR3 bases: TGTGCCAGCAGCCAACCGAAGGACAGCACAAGCTCCTACGAGCAGTACTTC. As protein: CASSQPKDSTSSYEQYF.

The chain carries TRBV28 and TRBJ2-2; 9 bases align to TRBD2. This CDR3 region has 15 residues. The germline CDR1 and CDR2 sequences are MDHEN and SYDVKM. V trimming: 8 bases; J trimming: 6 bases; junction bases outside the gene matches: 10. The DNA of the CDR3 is TGTGCCAGCTGTCGAGGGACTAGCTGGTCCGGGGAGCTGTTTTTT. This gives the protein CASCRGTSWSGELFF.

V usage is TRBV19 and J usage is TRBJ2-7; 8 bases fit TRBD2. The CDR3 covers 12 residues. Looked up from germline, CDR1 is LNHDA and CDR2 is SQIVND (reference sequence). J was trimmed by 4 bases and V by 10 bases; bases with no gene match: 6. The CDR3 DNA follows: TGTGCCACCTCGGGGGGGGCTTACGAGCAGTACTTC. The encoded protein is CATSGGAYEQYF.

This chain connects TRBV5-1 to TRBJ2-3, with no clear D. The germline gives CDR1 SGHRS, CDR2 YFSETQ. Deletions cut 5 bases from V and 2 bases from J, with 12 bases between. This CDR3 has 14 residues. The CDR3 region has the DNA TGCGCCAGCAGTTATACGGACCCCACAGATACGCAGTATTTT. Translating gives CASSYTDPTDTQYF.

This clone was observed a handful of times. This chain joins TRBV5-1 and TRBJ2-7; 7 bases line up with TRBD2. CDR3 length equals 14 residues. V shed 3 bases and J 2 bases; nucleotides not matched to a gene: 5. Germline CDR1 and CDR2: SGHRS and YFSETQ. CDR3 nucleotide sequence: TGCGCCAGCAGCTGGACCGCGGGGGCCTACGAGCAGTACTTC. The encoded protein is CASSWTAGAYEQYF.

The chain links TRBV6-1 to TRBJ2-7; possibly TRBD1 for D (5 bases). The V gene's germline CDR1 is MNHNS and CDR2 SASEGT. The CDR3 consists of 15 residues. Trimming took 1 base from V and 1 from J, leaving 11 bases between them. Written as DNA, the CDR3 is TGTGCCAGCAGTGAAGTTCAGGGATCGTCCTACGAGCAGTACTTC. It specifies CASSEVQGSSYEQYF.

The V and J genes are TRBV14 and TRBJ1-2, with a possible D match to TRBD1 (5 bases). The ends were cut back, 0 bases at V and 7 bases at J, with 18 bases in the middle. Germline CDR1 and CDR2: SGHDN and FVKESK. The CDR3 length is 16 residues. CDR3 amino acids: CASSQEVGGSARGYTF. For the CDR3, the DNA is TGTGCCAGCAGCCAAGAGGTTGGGGGTAGCGCTCGTGGCTACACCTTC. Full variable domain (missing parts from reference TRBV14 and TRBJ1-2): EAGVTQFPSHSVIEKGQTVTLRCDPISGHDNLYWYRRVMGKEIKFLLHFVKESKQDESGMPNNRFLAERTGGTYSTLKVQPAELEDSGVYFCASSQEVGGSARGYTFGSGTRLTVV.

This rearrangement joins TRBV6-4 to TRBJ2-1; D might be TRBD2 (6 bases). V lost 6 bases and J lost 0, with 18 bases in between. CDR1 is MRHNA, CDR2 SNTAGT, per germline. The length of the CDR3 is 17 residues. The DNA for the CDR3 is TGTGCCAGCAGATACGACAGTGGGGGGAACTCCTACAATGAGCAGTTCTTC. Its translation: CASRYDSGGNSYNEQFF.

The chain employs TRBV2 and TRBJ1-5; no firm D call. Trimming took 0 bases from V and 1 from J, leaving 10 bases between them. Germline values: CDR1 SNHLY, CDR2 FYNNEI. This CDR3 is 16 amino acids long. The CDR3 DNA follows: TGTGCCAGCAGTGAAGCGAGGTTAGGCAGCAATCAGCCCCAGCATTTT. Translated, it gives CASSEARLGSNQPQHF.

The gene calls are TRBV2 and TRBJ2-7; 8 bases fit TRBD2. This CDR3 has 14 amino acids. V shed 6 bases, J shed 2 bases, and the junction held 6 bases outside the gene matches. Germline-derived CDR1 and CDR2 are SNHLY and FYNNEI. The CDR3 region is CASRGTGGAYEQYF. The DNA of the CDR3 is TGTGCCAGCAGAGGTACGGGGGGGGCCTACGAGCAGTACTTC.

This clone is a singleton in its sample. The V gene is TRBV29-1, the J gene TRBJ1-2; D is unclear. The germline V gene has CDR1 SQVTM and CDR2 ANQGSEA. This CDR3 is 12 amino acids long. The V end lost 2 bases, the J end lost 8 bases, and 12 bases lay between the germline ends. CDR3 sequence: CSVERWSGGYTF. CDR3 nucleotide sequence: TGCAGCGTTGAACGGTGGTCGGGGGGCTACACCTTC.

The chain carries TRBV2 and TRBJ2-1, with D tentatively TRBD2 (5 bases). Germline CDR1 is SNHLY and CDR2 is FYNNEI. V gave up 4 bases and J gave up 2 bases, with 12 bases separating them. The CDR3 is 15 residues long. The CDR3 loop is CASSGRSGTYNEQFF. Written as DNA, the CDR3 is TGTGCCAGCAGTGGCCGATCGGGGACCTACAATGAGCAGTTCTTC.

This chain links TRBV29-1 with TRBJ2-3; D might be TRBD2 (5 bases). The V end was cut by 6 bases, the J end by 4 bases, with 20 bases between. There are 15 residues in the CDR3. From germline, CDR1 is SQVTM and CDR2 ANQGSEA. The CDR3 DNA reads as TGCAGCGTGAAGAGGGCGGCTAATAGGGCAGATACGCAGTATTTT. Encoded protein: CSVKRAANRADTQYF.

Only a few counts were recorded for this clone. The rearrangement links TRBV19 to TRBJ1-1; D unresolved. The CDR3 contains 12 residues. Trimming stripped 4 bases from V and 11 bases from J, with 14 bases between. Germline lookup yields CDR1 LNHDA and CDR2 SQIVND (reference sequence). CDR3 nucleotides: TGTGCCAGTAGTACCCGCTTTGAGGCGGCTTTCTTT. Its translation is CASSTRFEAAFF.

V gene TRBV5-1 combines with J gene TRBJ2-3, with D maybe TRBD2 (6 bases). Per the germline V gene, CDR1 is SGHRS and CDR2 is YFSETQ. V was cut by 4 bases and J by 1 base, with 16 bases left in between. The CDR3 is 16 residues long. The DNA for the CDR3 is TGCGCCAGCAGCCGACGGGGGAGAGAGGGCACAGATACGCAGTATTTT. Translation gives CASSRRGREGTDTQYF. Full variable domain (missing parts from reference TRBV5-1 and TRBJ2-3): KAGVTQTPRYLIKTRGQQVTLSCSPISGHRSVSWYQQTPGQGLQFLFEYFSETQRNKGNFPGRFSGRQFSNSRSEMNVSTLELGDSALYLCASSRRGREGTDTQYFGPGTRLTVL.

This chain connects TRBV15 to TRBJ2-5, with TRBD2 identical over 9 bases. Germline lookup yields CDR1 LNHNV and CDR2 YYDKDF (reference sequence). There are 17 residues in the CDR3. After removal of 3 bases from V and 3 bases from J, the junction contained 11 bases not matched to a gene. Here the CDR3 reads CATSRSSPGLAEETQYF. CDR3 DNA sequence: TGTGCCACCAGCAGGAGTTCCCCGGGACTAGCAGAAGAGACCCAGTACTTC.

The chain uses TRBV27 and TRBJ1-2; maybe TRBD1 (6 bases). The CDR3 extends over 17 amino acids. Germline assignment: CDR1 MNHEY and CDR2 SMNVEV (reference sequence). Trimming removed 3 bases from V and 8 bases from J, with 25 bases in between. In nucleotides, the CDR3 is TGTGCCAGCAGTTTCCGGGACATAACTCGGGGTTTTTTGGGCTACACCTTC. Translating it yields CASSFRDITRGFLGYTF.